This T cell receptor (beta chain) was captured in a study of Graves' ophthalmopathy and Graves' hyperthyroidism. Points from the study as a whole: Blood repertoires reportedly contained most expanded thyroid clonotypes above 0.001 frequency. The model reached roughly 70% sensitivity and about 72% specificity for predicting ophthalmopathy progression.

This clonotype occurred many times. Its antigen remains unknown. The CDR3 loop spans 13 amino acids. CDR1 MNHEY and CDR2 SVGAGI come from the germline V gene. V was cut by 10 bases and J by 0 bases, with 13 bases left in between. Someone took the PBMCs out of 10 ml of fresh peripheral blood. The TCR beta CDR3 regions underwent amplification from RNA transcripts. The workflow started with a first-round RT-PCR run with HTBI primers and then moved on to a second-round multiplex PCR. One entry per CDR3 protein, called by TCRdb with MiXCR from the multiplex PCR reads. The sample contains about 410,000 distinct CDR3 sequences, about 18% of which appear only once.

The specimen sequenced was peripheral blood. This chain connects TRBV6-5 to TRBJ2-7; TRBD1 might be the D (5 bases). The clonotype originates from a young woman with Graves' ophthalmopathy. The CDR3 sequence: CAIQGRSSYEQYF. Written as DNA, the CDR3 is TGTGCCATTCAGGGCCGGAGCTCCTACGAGCAGTACTTC.